The 7 T cell receptor beta chains below come from one sample, sequenced in a study of blood T cell repertoires in COVID-19. Sequenced by immunoSEQ multiplex PCR; TCRdb stores in-frame clones only, minus some. The sample holds more than 95,000 clones; 81% are singletons and the top ten take approximately 4%. Sequenced: peripheral blood. These receptors came from a man aged 60 to 75 with acute or convalescent COVID-19.

This sequence joins TRBV7-3 and TRBJ2-1; 11 bases fit TRBD1. After removal of 5 bases from V and 4 bases from J, the junction contained 7 bases not matched to a gene. The length of the CDR3 is 16 residues. CDR1 is SGHTA and CDR2 is FQGTGA in the germline V gene. The CDR3 spells CASSINGQGAYNEQFF. CDR3 coding DNA: TGTGCCAGCAGCATCAATGGACAGGGGGCTTACAATGAGCAGTTCTTC.

This clone was found a few times. This chain connects TRBV6-4 to TRBJ2-5; 11 bases fit TRBD1. Trimming at V came to 6 bases and at J to 4 bases, leaving 4 bases not matched to a gene. CDR1 MRHNA and CDR2 SNTAGT come from the germline V gene. The CDR3 consists of 14 residues. The CDR3 loop reads CASSAGTGGETQYF. CDR3 coding DNA: TGTGCCAGCAGCGCCGGGACAGGGGGAGAGACCCAGTACTTC.

The rearrangement links TRBV7-9 to TRBJ1-2, with D hard to call. Trimming cost V 4 bases and J 3 bases, with 3 bases left between them. Germline CDR1 SEHNR, CDR2 FQNEAQ (reference sequence). CDR3 length: 11 residues. The CDR3 DNA follows: TGTGCCAGCAGCTCGTACTATGGCTACACCTTC. The encoded protein is CASSSYYGYTF.

The chain couples TRBV7-2 to TRBJ2-1; D uncertain. The CDR3 has 15 residues. The V and J ends lost 5 bases and 0 bases respectively, with 11 bases between them. Germline lookup yields CDR1 SGHTA and CDR2 FQGNSA. CDR3 region: CASSIDSSSYNEQFF. Here the CDR3 DNA reads TGTGCCAGCAGCATTGACTCGAGCTCCTACAATGAGCAGTTCTTC.

The chain is built from TRBV10-1 and TRBJ1-2, with D hard to call. The germline V and J ends were trimmed by 3 bases and 2 bases, with 7 bases remaining between them. The CDR3 loop spans 13 amino acids. The germline V gene has CDR1 WNHNN and CDR2 SYGVQD (reference sequence). The CDR3 reads CASSEAKNYGYTF. DNA of the CDR3: TGCGCCAGCAGTGAAGCAAAAAACTATGGCTACACCTTC.

J is TRBJ1-2 and V is TRBV6-5, with D maybe TRBD1 (5 bases). The germline gives CDR1 MNHEY, CDR2 SVGAGI. The CDR3 totals 13 residues. V was shortened by 11 bases and J by 1 base, with 14 bases between the two germline ends. CDR3 bases: TGTGCCGGCCGGGGAGGGGATAACTATGGCTACACCTTC. Amino acid sequence: CAGRGGDNYGYTF.

CDR3 nucleotides: TGTGCCAGCAGTGAATTGGTAGGGACAGGGGGCTTCGATACGCAGTATTTT. It specifies CASSELVGTGGFDTQYF. The gene calls are TRBV25-1 and TRBJ2-3; 12 bases agree with TRBD1. This CDR3 region has 17 residues. Germline CDR1 reads MGHDK; CDR2 reads SYGVNS. V dropped 1 base and J dropped 6; count of bases not matched to a gene: 8.